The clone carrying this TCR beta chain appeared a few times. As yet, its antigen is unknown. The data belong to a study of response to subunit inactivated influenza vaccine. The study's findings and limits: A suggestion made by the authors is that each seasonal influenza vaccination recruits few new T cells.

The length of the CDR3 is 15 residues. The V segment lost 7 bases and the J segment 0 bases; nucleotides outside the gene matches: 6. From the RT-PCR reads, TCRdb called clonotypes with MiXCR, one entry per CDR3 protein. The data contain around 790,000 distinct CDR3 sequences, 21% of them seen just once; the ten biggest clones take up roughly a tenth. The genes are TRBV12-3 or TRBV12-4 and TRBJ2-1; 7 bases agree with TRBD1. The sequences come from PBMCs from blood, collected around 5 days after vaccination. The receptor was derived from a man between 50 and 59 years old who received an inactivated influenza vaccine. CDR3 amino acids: CASTRQGVSYNEQFF. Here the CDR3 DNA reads TGTGCCAGCACCCGACAGGGCGTCTCCTACAATGAGCAGTTCTTC.